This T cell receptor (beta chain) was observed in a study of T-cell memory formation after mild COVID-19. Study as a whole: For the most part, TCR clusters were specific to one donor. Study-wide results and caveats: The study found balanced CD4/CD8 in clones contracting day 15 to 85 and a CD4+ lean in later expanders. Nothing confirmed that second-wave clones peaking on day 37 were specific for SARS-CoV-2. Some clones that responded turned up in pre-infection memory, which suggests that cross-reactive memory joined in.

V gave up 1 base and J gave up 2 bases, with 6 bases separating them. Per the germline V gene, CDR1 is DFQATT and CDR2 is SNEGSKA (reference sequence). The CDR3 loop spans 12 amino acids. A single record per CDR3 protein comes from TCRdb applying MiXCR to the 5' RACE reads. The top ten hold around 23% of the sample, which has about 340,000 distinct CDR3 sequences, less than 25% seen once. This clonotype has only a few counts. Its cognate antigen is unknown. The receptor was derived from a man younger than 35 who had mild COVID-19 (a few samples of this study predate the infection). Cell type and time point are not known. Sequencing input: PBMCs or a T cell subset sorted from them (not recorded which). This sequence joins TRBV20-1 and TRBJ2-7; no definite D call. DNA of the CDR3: TGCAGTGCTAGAGGGCGTACCTACGAGCAGTACTTC. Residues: CSARGRTYEQYF.